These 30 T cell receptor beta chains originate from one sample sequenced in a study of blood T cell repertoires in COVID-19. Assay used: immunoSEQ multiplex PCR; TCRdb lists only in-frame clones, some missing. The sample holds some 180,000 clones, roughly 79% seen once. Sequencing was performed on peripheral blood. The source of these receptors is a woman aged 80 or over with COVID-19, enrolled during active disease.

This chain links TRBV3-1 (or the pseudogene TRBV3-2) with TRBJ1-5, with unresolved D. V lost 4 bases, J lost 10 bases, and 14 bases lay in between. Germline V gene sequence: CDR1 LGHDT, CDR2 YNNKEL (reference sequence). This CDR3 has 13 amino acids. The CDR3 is CASSPTGIQPQHF. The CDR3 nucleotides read TGTGCCAGCAGCCCGACGGGGATTCAACCCCAGCATTTT.

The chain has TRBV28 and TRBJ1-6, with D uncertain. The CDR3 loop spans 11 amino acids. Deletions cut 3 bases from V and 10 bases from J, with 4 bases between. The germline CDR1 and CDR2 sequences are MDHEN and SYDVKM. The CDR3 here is CASSFRSPLHF. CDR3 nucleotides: TGTGCCAGCAGTTTCAGGTCACCCCTCCACTTT.

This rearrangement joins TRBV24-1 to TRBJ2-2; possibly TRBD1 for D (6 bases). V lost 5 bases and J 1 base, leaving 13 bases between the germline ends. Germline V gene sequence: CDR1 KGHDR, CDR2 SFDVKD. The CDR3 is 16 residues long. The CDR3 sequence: CATSGTVPLNTGELFF. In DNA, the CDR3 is TGTGCCACCAGTGGGACAGTCCCGTTGAACACCGGGGAGCTGTTTTTT.

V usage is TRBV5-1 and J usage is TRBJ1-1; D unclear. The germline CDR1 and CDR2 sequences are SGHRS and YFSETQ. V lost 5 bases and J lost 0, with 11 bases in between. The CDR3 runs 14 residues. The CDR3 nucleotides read TGCGCCAGCAGTCGGGAATCTATGAACACTGAAGCTTTCTTT. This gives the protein CASSRESMNTEAFF.

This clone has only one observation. For the CDR3, the DNA is TGTGCCAGCTCACCAGGGCAGCACTACGAGCAGTACTTC. Protein product: CASSPGQHYEQYF. This rearrangement joins TRBV18 to TRBJ2-7; D remains ambiguous. Per the germline V gene, CDR1 is KGHSH and CDR2 is LQKENI. The CDR3 totals 13 residues. Trimming cost V 2 bases and J 3 bases, with 8 bases left between them. The full variable domain, completed using reference TRBV18 and TRBJ2-7, is NAGVMQNPRHLVRRRGQEARLRCSPMKGHSHVYWYRQLPEEGLKFMVYLQKENIIDESGMPKERFSAEFPKEGPSILRIQQVVRGDSAAYFCASSPGQHYEQYFGPGTRLTVT.

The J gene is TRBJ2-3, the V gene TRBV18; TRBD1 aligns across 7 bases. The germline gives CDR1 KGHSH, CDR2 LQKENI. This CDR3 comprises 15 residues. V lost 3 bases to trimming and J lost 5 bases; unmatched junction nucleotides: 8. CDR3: CASSPSRGTEDTQYF. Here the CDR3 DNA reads TGTGCCAGCTCACCGAGCAGAGGGACAGAAGATACGCAGTATTTT.

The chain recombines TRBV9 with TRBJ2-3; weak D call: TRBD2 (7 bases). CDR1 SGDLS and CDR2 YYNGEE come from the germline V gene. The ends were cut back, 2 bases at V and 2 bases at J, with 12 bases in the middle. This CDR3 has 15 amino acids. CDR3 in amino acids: CASSVSGGHTDTQYF. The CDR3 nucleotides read TGTGCCAGCAGCGTGTCGGGGGGCCACACAGATACGCAGTATTTT. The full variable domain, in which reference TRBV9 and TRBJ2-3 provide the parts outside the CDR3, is DSGVTQTPKHLITATGQRVTLRCSPRSGDLSVYWYQQSLDQGLQFLIQYYNGEERAKGNILERFSAQQFPDLHSELNLSSLELGDSALYFCASSVSGGHTDTQYFGPGTRLTVL.

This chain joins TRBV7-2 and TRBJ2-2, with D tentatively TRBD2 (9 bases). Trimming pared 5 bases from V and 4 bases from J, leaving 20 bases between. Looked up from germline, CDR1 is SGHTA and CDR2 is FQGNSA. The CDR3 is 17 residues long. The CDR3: CASSQGASGVITGELFF. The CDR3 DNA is TGTGCCAGCAGCCAGGGGGCTAGCGGGGTCATCACCGGGGAGCTGTTTTTT.

For the CDR3, the DNA is TGTGCCAGCTCACCCGGGATTACTGGCTCTGGAAACACCATATATTTT. Translation gives CASSPGITGSGNTIYF. This chain connects TRBV18 to TRBJ1-3; D not resolved. This CDR3 contains 16 residues. Trimming stripped 3 bases from V and 0 bases from J, with 12 bases between. Germline-derived CDR1 and CDR2 are KGHSH and LQKENI. The whole variable domain, remainder taken from reference TRBV18 and TRBJ1-3, is NAGVMQNPRHLVRRRGQEARLRCSPMKGHSHVYWYRQLPEEGLKFMVYLQKENIIDESGMPKERFSAEFPKEGPSILRIQQVVRGDSAAYFCASSPGITGSGNTIYFGEGSWLTVV.

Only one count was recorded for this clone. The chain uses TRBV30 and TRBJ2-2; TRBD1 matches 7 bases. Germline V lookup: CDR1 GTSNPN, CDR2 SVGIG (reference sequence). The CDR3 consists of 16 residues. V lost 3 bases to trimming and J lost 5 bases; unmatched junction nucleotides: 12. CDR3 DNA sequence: TGTGCCTGGAGCGGTCTCACCTCGGGACAGACCGGGGAGCTGTTTTTT. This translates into CAWSGLTSGQTGELFF.

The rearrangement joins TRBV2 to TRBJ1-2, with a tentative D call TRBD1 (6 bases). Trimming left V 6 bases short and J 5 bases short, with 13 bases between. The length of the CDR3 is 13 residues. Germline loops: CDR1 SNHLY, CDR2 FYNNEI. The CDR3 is CASRLRTDYGYTF. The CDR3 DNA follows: TGTGCCAGCAGACTTAGGACAGATTATGGCTACACCTTC.

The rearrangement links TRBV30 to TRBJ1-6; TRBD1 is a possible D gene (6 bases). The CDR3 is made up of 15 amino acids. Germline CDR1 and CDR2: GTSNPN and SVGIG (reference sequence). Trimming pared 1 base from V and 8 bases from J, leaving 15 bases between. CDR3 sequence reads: CAWSATGMGYSPLHF. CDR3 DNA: TGTGCCTGGAGTGCCACAGGGATGGGCTATTCACCCCTCCACTTT.

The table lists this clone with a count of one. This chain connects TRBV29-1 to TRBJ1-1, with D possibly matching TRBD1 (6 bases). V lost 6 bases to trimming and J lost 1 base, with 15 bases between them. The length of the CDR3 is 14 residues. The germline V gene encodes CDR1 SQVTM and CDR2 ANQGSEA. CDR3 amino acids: CSVERDNTNTEAFF. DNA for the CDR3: TGCAGCGTCGAGAGGGACAATACGAACACTGAAGCTTTCTTT.

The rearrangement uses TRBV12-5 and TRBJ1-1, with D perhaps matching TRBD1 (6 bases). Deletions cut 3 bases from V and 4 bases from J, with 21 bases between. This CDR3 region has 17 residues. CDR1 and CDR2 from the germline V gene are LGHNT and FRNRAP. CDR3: CASGFGGALGVGTEAFF. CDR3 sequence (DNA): TGTGCTAGTGGTTTCGGGGGGGCGCTAGGGGTTGGCACTGAAGCTTTCTTT. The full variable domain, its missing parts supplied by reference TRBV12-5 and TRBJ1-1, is DARVTQTPRHKVTEMGQEVTMRCQPILGHNTVFWYRQTMMQGLELLAYFRNRAPLDDSGMPKDRFSAEMPDATLATLKIQPSEPRDSAVYFCASGFGGALGVGTEAFFGQGTRLTVV.

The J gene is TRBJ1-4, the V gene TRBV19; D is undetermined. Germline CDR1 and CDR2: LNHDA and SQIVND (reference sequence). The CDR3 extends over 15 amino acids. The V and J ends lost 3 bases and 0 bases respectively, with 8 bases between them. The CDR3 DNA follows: TGTGCCAGTAGTATCGAAGTAGCAACTAATGAAAAACTGTTTTTT. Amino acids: CASSIEVATNEKLFF.

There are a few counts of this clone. The CDR3 here is CASSLTGQYNEKLFF. The DNA for the CDR3 is TGTGCCAGCAGCTTGACGGGACAGTATAATGAAAAACTGTTTTTT. The chain combines TRBV5-4 with TRBJ1-4, with 7 bases identical to TRBD1. V shed 1 base, J shed 4 bases, and the junction held 4 bases outside the gene matches. CDR1 and CDR2 (germline): SGHNT, YYREEE (reference sequence). This CDR3 has 15 residues.

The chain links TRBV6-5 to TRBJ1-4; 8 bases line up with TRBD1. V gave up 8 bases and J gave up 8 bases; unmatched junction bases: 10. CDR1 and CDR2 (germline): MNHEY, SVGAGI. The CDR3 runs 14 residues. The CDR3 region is CASSIQGAGEKLFF. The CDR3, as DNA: TGTGCCAGCTCCATTCAGGGGGCAGGAGAAAAACTGTTTTTT.

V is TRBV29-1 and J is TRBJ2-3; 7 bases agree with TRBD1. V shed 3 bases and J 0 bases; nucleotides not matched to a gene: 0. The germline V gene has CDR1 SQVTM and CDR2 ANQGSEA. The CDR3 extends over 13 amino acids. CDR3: CSVDRGSTDTQYF. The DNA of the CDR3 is TGCAGCGTTGACAGGGGGAGCACAGATACGCAGTATTTT.

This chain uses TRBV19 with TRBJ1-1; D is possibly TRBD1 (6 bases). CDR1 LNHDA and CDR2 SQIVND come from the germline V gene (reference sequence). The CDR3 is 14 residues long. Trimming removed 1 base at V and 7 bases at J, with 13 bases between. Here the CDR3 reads CASSIAAGTNEAFF. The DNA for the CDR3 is TGTGCCAGTAGTATAGCGGCCGGGACAAATGAAGCTTTCTTT.

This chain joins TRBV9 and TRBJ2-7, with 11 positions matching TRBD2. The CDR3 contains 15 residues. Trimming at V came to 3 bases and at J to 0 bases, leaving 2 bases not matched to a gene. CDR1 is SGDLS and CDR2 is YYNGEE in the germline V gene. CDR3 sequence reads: CASSASGGSSYEQYF. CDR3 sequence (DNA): TGTGCCAGCAGCGCTAGCGGGGGGTCCTCCTACGAGCAGTACTTC.

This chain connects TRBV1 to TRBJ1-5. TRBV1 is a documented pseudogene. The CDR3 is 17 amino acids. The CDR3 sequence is CTSKPTDWEMGNQPQHF. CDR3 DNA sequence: TGCACCAGCAAACCGACCGACTGGGAGATGGGCAATCAGCCCCAGCATTTT.

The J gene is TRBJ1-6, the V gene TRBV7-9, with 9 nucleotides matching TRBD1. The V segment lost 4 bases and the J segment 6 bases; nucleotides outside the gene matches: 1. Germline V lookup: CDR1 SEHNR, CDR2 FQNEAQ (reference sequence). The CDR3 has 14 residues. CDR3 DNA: TGTGCCAGCAGCTCGGGACAGGGTAATTCACCCCTCCACTTT. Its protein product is CASSSGQGNSPLHF.

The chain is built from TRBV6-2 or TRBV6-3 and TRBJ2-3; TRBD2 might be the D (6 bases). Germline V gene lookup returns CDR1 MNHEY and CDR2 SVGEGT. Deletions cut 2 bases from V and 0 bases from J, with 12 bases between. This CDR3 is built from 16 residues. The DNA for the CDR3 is TGTGCCAGCAGTTACCCCTACGCGGGGAGCACAGATACGCAGTATTTT. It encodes CASSYPYAGSTDTQYF.

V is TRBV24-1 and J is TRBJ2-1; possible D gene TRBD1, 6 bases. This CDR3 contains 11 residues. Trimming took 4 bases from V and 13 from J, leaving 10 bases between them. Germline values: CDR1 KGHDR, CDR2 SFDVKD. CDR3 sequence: CATSEGTLQFF. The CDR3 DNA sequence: TGTGCCACCAGTGAAGGGACACTTCAGTTCTTC.

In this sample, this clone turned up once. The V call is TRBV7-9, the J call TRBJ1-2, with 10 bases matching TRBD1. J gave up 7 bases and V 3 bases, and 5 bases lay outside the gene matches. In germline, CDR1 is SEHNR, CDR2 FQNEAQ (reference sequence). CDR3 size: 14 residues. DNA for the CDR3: TGTGCCAGCAGCTTGGGACAGGGGAGTATTGGCTACACCTTC. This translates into CASSLGQGSIGYTF.

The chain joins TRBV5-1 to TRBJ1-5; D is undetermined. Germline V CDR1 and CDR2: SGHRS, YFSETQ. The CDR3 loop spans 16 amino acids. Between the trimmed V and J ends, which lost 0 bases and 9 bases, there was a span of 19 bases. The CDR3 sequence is CASSLEAPGSELPQHF. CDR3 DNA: TGCGCCAGCAGCTTGGAGGCCCCCGGGTCGGAATTGCCCCAGCATTTT.

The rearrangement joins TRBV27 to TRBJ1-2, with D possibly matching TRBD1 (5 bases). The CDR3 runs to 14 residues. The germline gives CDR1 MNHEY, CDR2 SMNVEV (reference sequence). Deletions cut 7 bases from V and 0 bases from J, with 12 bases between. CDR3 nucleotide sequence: TGTGCCAGCACGCGGACACTGGCTAACTATGGCTACACCTTC. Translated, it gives CASTRTLANYGYTF.

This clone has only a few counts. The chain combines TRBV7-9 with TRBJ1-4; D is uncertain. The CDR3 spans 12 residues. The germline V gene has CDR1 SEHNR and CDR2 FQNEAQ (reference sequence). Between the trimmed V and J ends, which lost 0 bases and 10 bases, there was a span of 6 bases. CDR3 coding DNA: TGTGCCAGCAGCTTAGCGAAAGCAAAACTGTTTTTT. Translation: CASSLAKAKLFF.

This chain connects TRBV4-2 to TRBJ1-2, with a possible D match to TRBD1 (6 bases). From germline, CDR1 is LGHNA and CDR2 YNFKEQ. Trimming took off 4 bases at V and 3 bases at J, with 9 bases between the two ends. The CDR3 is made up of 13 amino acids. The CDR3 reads CASSPWTDYGYTF. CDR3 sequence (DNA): TGTGCCAGCAGCCCATGGACAGACTATGGCTACACCTTC.

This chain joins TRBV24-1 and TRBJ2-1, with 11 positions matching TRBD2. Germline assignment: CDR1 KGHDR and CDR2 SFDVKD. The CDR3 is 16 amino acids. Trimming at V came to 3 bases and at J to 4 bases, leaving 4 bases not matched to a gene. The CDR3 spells CATSDPGLAEYNEQFF. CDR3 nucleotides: TGTGCCACCAGTGATCCGGGACTAGCGGAGTACAATGAGCAGTTCTTC.